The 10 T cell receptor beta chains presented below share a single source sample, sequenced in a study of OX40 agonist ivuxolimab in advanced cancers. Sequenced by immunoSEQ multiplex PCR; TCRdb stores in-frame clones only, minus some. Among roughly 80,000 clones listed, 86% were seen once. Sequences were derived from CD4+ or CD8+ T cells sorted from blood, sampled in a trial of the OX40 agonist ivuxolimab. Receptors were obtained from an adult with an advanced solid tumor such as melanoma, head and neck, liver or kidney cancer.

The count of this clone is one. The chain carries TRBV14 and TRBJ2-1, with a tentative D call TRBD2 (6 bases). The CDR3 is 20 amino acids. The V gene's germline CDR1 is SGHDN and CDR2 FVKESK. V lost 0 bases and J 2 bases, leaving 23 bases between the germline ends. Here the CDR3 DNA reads TGTGCCAGCAGCCAAGAGAGCCGTCCCGCCCCAGCGGGCACCTACAATGAGCAGTTCTTC. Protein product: CASSQESRPAPAGTYNEQFF.

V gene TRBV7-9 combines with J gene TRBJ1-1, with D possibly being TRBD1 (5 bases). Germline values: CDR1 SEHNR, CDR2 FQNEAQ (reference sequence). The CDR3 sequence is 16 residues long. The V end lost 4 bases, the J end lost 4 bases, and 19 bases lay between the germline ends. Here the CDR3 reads CASSYGRDSRGTEAFF. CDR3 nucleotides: TGTGCCAGCAGCTACGGCCGAGATAGTAGGGGCACTGAAGCTTTCTTT. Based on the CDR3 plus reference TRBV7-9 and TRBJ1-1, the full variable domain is DTGVSQNPRHKITKRGQNVTFRCDPISEHNRLYWYRQTLGQGPEFLTYFQNEAQLEKSRLLSDRFSAERPKGSFSTLEIQRTEQGDSAMYLCASSYGRDSRGTEAFFGQGTRLTVV.

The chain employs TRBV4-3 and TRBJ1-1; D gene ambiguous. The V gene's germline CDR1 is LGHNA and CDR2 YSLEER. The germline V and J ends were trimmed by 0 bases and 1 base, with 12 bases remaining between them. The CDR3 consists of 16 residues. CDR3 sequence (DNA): TGCGCCAGCAGCCAAGAGTCCCACCAAAGGAACACTGAAGCTTTCTTT. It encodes CASSQESHQRNTEAFF.

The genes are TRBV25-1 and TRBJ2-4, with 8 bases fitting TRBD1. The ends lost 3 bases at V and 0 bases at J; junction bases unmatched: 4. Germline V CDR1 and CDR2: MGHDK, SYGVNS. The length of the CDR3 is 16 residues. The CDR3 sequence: CASSDPRGLAKNIQYF. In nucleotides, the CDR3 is TGTGCCAGCAGTGACCCCAGGGGGCTAGCCAAAAACATTCAGTACTTC.

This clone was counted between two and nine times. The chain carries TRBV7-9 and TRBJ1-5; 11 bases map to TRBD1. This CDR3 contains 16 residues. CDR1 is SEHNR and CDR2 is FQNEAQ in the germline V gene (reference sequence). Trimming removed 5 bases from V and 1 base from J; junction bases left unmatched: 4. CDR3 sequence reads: CASSVGTGGSNQPQHF. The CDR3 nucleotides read TGTGCCAGCAGCGTAGGGACAGGGGGGAGCAATCAGCCCCAGCATTTT.

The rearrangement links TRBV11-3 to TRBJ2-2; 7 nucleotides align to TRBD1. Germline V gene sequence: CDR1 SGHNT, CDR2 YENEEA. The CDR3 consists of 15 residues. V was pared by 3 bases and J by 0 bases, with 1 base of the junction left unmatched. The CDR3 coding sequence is TGTGCCAGCAGCTTGGGGACAGCGAACACCGGGGAGCTGTTTTTT. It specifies CASSLGTANTGELFF.

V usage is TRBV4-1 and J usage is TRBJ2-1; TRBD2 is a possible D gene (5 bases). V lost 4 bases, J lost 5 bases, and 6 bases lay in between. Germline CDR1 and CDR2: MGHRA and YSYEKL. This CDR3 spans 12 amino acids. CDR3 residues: CASSLGNNEQFF. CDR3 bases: TGCGCCAGCAGCCTCGGGAACAATGAGCAGTTCTTC.

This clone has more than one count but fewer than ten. CDR3 in amino acids: CASSTHRGSNTEAFF. As DNA, the CDR3 is TGTGCCAGCAGCACTCACCGGGGTTCGAACACTGAAGCTTTCTTT. V gene TRBV7-8 combines with J gene TRBJ1-1; D is unclear. Trimming stripped 5 bases from V and 1 base from J, with 14 bases between. The CDR3 sequence is 15 residues long. Germline V gene lookup returns CDR1 SGHVS and CDR2 FQNEAQ. Together with reference TRBV7-8 and TRBJ1-1, the CDR3 gives the full variable domain: GAGVSQSPRYKVAKRGQDVALRCDPISGHVSLFWYQQALGQGPEFLTYFQNEAQLDKSGLPSDRFFAERPEGSVSTLKIQRTQQEDSAVYLCASSTHRGSNTEAFFGQGTRLTVV.

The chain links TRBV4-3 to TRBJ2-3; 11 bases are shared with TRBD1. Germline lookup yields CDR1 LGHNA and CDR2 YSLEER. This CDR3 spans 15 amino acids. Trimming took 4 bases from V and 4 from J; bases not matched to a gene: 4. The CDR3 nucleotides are TGCGCCAGCAGCCCTGGGACAGGGGGGGCAGATACGCAGTATTTT. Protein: CASSPGTGGADTQYF.

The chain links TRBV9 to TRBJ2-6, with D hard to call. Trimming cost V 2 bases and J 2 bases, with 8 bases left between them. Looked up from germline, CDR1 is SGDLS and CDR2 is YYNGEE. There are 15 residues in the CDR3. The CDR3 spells CASSVLGTGANVLTF. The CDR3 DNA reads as TGTGCCAGCAGCGTTCTGGGTACTGGGGCCAACGTCCTGACTTTC.